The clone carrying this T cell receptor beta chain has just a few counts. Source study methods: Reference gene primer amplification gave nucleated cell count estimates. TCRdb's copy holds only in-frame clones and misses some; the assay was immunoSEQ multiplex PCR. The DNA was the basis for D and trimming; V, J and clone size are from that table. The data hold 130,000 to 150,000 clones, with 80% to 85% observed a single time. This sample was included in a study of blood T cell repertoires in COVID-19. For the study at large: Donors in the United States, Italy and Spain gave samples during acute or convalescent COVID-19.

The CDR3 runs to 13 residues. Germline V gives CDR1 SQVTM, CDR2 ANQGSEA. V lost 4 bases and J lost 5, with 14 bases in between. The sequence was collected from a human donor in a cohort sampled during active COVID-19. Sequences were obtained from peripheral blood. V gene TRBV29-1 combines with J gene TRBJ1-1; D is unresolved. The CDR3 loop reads CSVVYSGWTEAFF. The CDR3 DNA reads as TGCAGCGTTGTTTACAGTGGGTGGACTGAAGCTTTCTTT.